This entry is about one TCR beta chain. This sample is drawn from a study of OX40 agonist ivuxolimab in advanced cancers. The CDR3 consists of 14 residues. The germline gives CDR1 MNHEY, CDR2 SVGAGI. TCRdb's copy holds only in-frame clones and misses some; the assay was immunoSEQ multiplex PCR. The repertoire holds tens of thousands of clones, with 80% to 90% as singletons. Sequenced here: CD4+ or CD8+ T cells sorted from blood, sampled in a trial of the OX40 agonist ivuxolimab. This chain uses TRBV6-5 with TRBJ1-2; no clear D gene. This sequence originates from an adult with an advanced solid tumor such as melanoma, head and neck, liver or kidney cancer. DNA for the CDR3: TGTGTCACTCACCCGGCTGCCCAGTATGGTGGCTACACCTTC. Amino acid sequence: CVTHPAAQYGGYTF.